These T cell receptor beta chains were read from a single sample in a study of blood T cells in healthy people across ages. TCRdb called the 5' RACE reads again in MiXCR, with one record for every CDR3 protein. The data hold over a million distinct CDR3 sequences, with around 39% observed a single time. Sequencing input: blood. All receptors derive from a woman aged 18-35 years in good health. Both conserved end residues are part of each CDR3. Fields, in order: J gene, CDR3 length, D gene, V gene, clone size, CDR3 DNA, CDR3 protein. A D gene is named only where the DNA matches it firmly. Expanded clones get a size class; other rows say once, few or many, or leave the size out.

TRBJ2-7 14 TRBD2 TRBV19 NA TGTGCCAGTAGTGCCGGACTAGTCGTCTACGAGCAGTACTTC CASSAGLVVYEQYF
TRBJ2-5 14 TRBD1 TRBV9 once TGTGCCAGCAGCGGACTCTTCAGGGGGGAGACCCAGTACTTC CASSGLFRGETQYF
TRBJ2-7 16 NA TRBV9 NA TGTGCCAGCAGCGTAGCCGCAACTAGCTCCTACAATGAGCAGTACTTC CASSVAATSSYNEQYF
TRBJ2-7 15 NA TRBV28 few TGTGCCAGCAGCCCTGGACTCGACGTCACCTACGAGCAGTACTTC CASSPGLDVTYEQYF
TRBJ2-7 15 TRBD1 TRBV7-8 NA TGTGCCAGCAGCCGCGGACAGGGGGTAGGCTACGAGCAGTACTTC CASSRGQGVGYEQYF
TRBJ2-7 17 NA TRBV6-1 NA TGTGCCAGCAGGGGGGGAGTCGACTTTTCAGCGACATACGAGCAGTACTTC CASRGGVDFSATYEQYF
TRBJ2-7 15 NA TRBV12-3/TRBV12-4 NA TGTGCCAGCAGCTTAACACTCGGTGGGGCCTACGAGCAGTACTTC CASSLTLGGAYEQYF
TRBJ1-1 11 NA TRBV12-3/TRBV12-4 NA TGTGCCAGCAGCCCTGGGACGCCAGCTTTCTTT CASSPGTPAFF
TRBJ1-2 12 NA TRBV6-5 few TGTGCCAGCATGACGGGCTACTATGGCTACACCTTC CASMTGYYGYTF
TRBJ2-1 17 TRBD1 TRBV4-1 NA TGCGCCAGCAGCTATTCCTCACAGGGGGGAGCCTACAATGAGCAGTTCTTC CASSYSSQGGAYNEQFF
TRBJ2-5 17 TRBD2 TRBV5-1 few TGCGCCAGCAGCCTACCTTCCGGGACTAGCGGTTGGGATGAGCAGTACTTC CASSLPSGTSGWDEQYF
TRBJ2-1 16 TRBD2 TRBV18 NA TGTGCCAGCTCACTCTATACCGGGACTAGCGTCAATGAGCAGTTCTTC CASSLYTGTSVNEQFF
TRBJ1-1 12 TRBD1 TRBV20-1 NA TGCAGTGCTTACAGGGGTCACACTGAAGCTTTCTTT CSAYRGHTEAFF
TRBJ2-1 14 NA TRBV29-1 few TGCAGCGGTTCCTTACTAGGTTCCTACAATGAGCAGTTCTTC CSGSLLGSYNEQFF
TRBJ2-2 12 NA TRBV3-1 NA TGTGCCAGCAGGCAGGGAACCGGGGAGCTGTTTTTT CASRQGTGELFF
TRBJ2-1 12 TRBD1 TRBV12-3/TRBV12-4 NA TGTGCCAGCAACCAACAGGGGAGTGAGCAGTTCTTC CASNQQGSEQFF
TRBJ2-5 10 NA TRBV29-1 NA TGCAGCGTCGCCAATGATGAGCAGTACTTC CSVANDEQYF
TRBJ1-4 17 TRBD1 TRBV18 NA TGTGCCAGCTCACCACCCCCTTGGCAGGGGGCGGATGAAAAACTGTTTTTT CASSPPPWQGADEKLFF
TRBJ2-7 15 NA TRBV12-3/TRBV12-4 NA TGTGCCAGCAGTTTAGGAATCTACGGGACCTACGAGCAGTACTTC CASSLGIYGTYEQYF
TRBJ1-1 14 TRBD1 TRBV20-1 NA TGCAGTGCTACTCAGGGGACAGGGAACACTGAAGCTTTCTTT CSATQGTGNTEAFF
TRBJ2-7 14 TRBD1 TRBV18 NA TGTGCCAGCTCCCCAACGGGACAGGACTACGAGCAGTACTTC CASSPTGQDYEQYF
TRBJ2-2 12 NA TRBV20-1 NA TGCAGTGCTGGGACTGGGGGCGGGGAGCTGTTTTTT CSAGTGGGELFF
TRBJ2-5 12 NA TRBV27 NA TGTGCCAGCAGGCCCCAGCAAGAGACCCAGTACTTC CASRPQQETQYF
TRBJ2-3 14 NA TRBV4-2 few TGTGCCAGCAGCCAAGCGGTCCAGGGAGATACGCAGTATTTT CASSQAVQGDTQYF
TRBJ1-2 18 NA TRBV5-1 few TGCGCCAGCAGTTCCACCGGGACGACCTCTTTAGGTGGCTATGGCTACACCTTC CASSSTGTTSLGGYGYTF
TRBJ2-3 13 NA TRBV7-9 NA TGTGCCAGCAGCTTAAGTGCTTTGGATACGCAGTATTTT CASSLSALDTQYF
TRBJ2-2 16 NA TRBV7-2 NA TGTGCCAGCGCCTATGCGGGCACTATGAACACCGGGGAGCTGTTTTTT CASAYAGTMNTGELFF
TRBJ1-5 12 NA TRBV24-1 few TGTGCCACCTCTCGGGGGGATCAGCCCCAGCATTTT CATSRGDQPQHF
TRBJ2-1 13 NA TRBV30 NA TGTGCCTGGAGTGTTGCCAGGAGGGGTGAGCAGTTCTTC CAWSVARRGEQFF
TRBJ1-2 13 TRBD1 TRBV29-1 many TGCAGCGTTGACGACAGGGTTAACTATGGCTACACCTTC CSVDDRVNYGYTF
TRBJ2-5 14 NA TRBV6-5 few TGTGCCAGCAGTTACTCAGGGGGGTCAGAGACCCAGTACTTC CASSYSGGSETQYF
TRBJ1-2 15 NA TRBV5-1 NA TGCGCCAGCAGCGTAGCTGACACACCCCTGGCTGGCTACACCTTC CASSVADTPLAGYTF
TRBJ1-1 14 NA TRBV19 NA TGTGCCAGTAGTATGCGGGGAGAGGTCACTGAAGCTTTCTTT CASSMRGEVTEAFF
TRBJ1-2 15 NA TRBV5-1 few TGCGCCAGCAGCTCACCGGGACAAAGCAACTATGGCTACACCTTC CASSSPGQSNYGYTF
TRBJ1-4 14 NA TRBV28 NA TGTGCCAGCCTTCCGAGCTTTGCTAATGAAAAACTGTTTTTT CASLPSFANEKLFF
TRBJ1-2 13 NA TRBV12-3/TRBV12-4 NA TGTGCCAGCAGTTTGGCCGCGGTGGAAGGCTACACCTTC CASSLAAVEGYTF